This TCR beta chain originates from a study of cytomegalovirus exposure and HLA in healthy donors. The primer mix had 60 Vbeta and 13 Jbeta primers. TCRdb's table, derived via immunoSEQ multiplex PCR, lists solely in-frame clones and lacks some. Of under 200,000 clones listed, approximately 86% are singletons. Germline lookup yields CDR1 LNHDA and CDR2 SQIVND (reference sequence). V trimming: 5 bases; J trimming: 0 bases; junction bases outside the gene matches: 9. CDR3 length: 17 amino acids. Specimen: PBMCs. This TCR was sampled from a woman between 25 and 40 years old in good health and CMV-seronegative. V usage is TRBV19 and J usage is TRBJ2-3, with 9 nucleotides matching TRBD2. This CDR3 is CASSSSGEPASTDTQYF. DNA for the CDR3: TGTGCCAGTAGTTCTAGCGGGGAACCAGCTAGCACAGATACGCAGTATTTT.